The T cell receptor (beta chain) described here comes from a study of control samples from healthy donors and cancer patients (TCRdb year 2020). As to this clone: Its recognized antigen is unknown. Per-nucleotide qualities are absent, and no much larger clonotype sits a single base away.

Taken from cysteine to phenylalanine, the CDR3 has 15 residues. The kept DNA is CDR3 alone, 45 bases in frame from the first base. After removal of 1 base from V and 3 bases from J, the junction retains 5 bases not matched to a gene. CDR1 SGHRS and CDR2 YFSETQ were looked up in the germline V gene. The library was generated by the immunoSEQ multiplex PCR assay. TCRdb stores this immuneACCESS table with in-frame sequences only. Part of the clones is absent; in the studies checked, under half of the shortfall reflects unresolved V genes, and no reason is known for the rest. The sample table shows over 150,000 clones, and roughly 95% are seen once. The biggest ten clones account for just over 1% of the sample.

The receptor was derived from a woman in her 30s in good health. The sequenced sample consisted of blood. Recombination linked TRBV5-1 to TRBJ2-7, with TRBD1 identical over 9 junction bases. In nucleotide form, the sequence is TGCGCCAGCAGCTTGATGGGACAGGGCCACTACGAGCAGTACTTC. Translated, this is CASSLMGQGHYEQYF. Reference TRBV5-1 and TRBJ2-7 genes cover what lies past the CDR3, so the full variable domain is KAGVTQTPRYLIKTRGQQVTLSCSPISGHRSVSWYQQTPGQGLQFLFEYFSETQRNKGNFPGRFSGRQFSNSRSEMNVSTLELGDSALYLCASSLMGQGHYEQYFGPGTRLTVT.